This is a list of T cell receptor beta chains from one sample in a study of control samples from healthy donors and cancer patients. Data came from immunoSEQ multiplex PCR; TCRdb stores just in-frame clones and leaves some out. The sample comprises around 150,000 clones, approximately 94% of which are singletons, and 8.5% rests with the top ten. Sequenced: blood. These TCRs come from a woman in her thirties or forties in good health. The CDR3 runs from the conserved cysteine through the conserved F or W. The D gene is left open where the match is weak. A clone size is listed for some rows: how often the clone was seen (once, few, many), or a class if it is expanded.

D	V	size	J	DNA	CDR3
NA	TRBV18	NA	TRBJ2-2	TGTGCCAGCTCACCAGAAGGGAACACCGGGGAGCTGTTTTTT	CASSPEGNTGELFF
TRBD1	TRBV19	NA	TRBJ1-1	TGTGCCAGTAGTAACGGACAGGGGGCTACATACACTGAAGCTTTCTTT	CASSNGQGATYTEAFF
TRBD1	TRBV27	NA	TRBJ1-1	TGTGCCAGCACCTCCGGGACAGGGGGCACTGAAGCTTTCTTT	CASTSGTGGTEAFF
TRBD1	TRBV7-2	NA	TRBJ1-2	TGTGCCAGCAGCCCCGGACAGGGCCTCTATGGCTACACCTTC	CASSPGQGLYGYTF
NA	TRBV18	NA	TRBJ1-1	TGTGCCAGCTCACCATCCCTCGGGGCGGCGGGTGAAGCTTTCTTT	CASSPSLGAAGEAFF
TRBD2	TRBV6-5	NA	TRBJ2-2	TGTGCCAGCAGTCGGGGGGGAGGGGAGCTGTTTTTT	CASSRGGGELFF
NA	TRBV25-1	NA	TRBJ2-5	TGTGCCAGCAGTGAATGGGGTGGGACTGAGACCCAGTACTTC	CASSEWGGTETQYF
NA	TRBV25-1	NA	TRBJ1-6	TGTGCCAGCAGTGAGGCCGGTTATTATTCACCCCTCCACTTT	CASSEAGYYSPLHF
NA	TRBV5-1	NA	TRBJ1-1	TGCGCCAGCAGCTTGGCTGTAAACACTGAAGCTTTCTTT	CASSLAVNTEAFF
NA	TRBV28	NA	TRBJ1-5	TGTGCCAGCAGTTTTCCCACAGGGAGAGGGCAGCCCCAGCATTTT	CASSFPTGRGQPQHF
NA	TRBV10-3	NA	TRBJ1-6	TGTGCCATCAGTGAGTTGAGTTCACCCCTCCACTTT	CAISELSSPLHF
NA	TRBV7-2	NA	TRBJ1-2	TGTGCCAGCAGCTTAGAAGCAGCCAACTATGGCTACACCTTC	CASSLEAANYGYTF
TRBD2	TRBV5-5	once	TRBJ2-7	TGTGCCAGTACATTAGCGGGAGGGCCATTCAACGAGCAGTACTTC	CASTLAGGPFNEQYF
NA	TRBV6-6	NA	TRBJ1-6	TGTGCCAGCAGTTATGGTTCGGGGAATTCACCCCTCCACTTT	CASSYGSGNSPLHF
TRBD1	TRBV3-1/TRBV3-2	NA	TRBJ2-5	TGTGCCAGCAGCCAAATCGGGACAGGAAAAGAGACCCAGTACTTC	CASSQIGTGKETQYF
NA	TRBV3-1/TRBV3-2	NA	TRBJ2-5	TGTGCCAGCAGCTCCCTAGCGAGCCAAGAGACCCAGTACTTC	CASSSLASQETQYF
TRBD2	TRBV19	once	TRBJ2-1	TGTGCCAGTAGTAAACTAGCGGGAGGGCTCGCGTCCTACAATGAGCAGTTCTTC	CASSKLAGGLASYNEQFF
NA	TRBV12-3/TRBV12-4	NA	TRBJ1-5	TGTGCCAGCAGCGACAGCCTTTATCAGCCCCAGCATTTT	CASSDSLYQPQHF
TRBD1	TRBV5-1	NA	TRBJ2-7	TGCGCCAACAGCTTGAAGGCCCCGACAGGGACGGGTGACGAGCAGTACTTC	CANSLKAPTGTGDEQYF
TRBD1	TRBV18	NA	TRBJ1-6	TGTGCCAGCTCACCAGCGGGACAGTACAATTCACCCCTCCACTTT	CASSPAGQYNSPLHF
TRBD2	TRBV30	NA	TRBJ2-1	TGTGCCTGGAGTGTACTTAGCGGGAGCTCCTACAATGAGCAGTTCTTC	CAWSVLSGSSYNEQFF
NA	TRBV20-1	NA	TRBJ1-2	TGCAGTGCTAGTCTGGGACCGTACGTTAACTATGGCTACACCTTC	CSASLGPYVNYGYTF
NA	TRBV5-1	NA	TRBJ2-2	TGCGCCAGCAGAATTGGCGGGGAGCTGTTTTTT	CASRIGGELFF
NA	TRBV19	NA	TRBJ2-1	TGTGCCAGTAGTATCGGACAGATCTACAATGAGCAGTTCTTC	CASSIGQIYNEQFF
NA	TRBV2	NA	TRBJ2-7	TGTGCCAGCAGTGGCCGGGACGGGAAGTACGAGCAGTACTTC	CASSGRDGKYEQYF
NA	TRBV4-3	NA	TRBJ1-1	TGCGCCAGCAGCCAAGAGTTGTACAGGGAAGCTTTCTTT	CASSQELYREAFF
TRBD1	TRBV27	NA	TRBJ1-2	TGTGCCAGCAGTCGGGACAGTAACTATGGCTACACCTTC	CASSRDSNYGYTF
TRBD1	TRBV7-9	NA	TRBJ1-2	TGTGCCAGCAGCCTCCTTGCGGGACAGGGGGACTATGGCTACACCTTC	CASSLLAGQGDYGYTF
NA	TRBV19	NA	TRBJ1-1	TGTGCCAGTAGTATGAACGGGGAGACTGAAGCTTTCTTT	CASSMNGETEAFF
TRBD1	TRBV9	NA	TRBJ1-4	TGTGCCAGCAGCGTAGACAGGGGGCAAGAAAAACTGTTTTTT	CASSVDRGQEKLFF
TRBD2	TRBV29-1	NA	TRBJ2-5	TGCAGCGTTGAACGGACTAGCGGGGGTGAGACCCAGTACTTC	CSVERTSGGETQYF
NA	TRBV11-2	NA	TRBJ1-1	TGTGCCAGCAGCTTATTGCAGGGGCAAGCTTTCTTT	CASSLLQGQAFF
NA	TRBV5-6	NA	TRBJ2-1	TGTGCCAGCAGCCTTGACTCGGCCGGGGCACAGCAGTTCTTC	CASSLDSAGAQQFF
NA	TRBV7-9	NA	TRBJ1-4	TGTGCCAGCAGCCAGAACGGTGGACTCCCTGGAGAAAAACTGTTTTTT	CASSQNGGLPGEKLFF